One sample yielded the 8 T cell receptor beta chains listed below, sequenced in a study of response to subunit inactivated influenza vaccine. TCRdb recomputed calls from the RT-PCR reads with MiXCR, one row per CDR3 protein. The sample records 550,000 to 650,000 distinct CDR3 sequences, 10% to 15% being singletons. This material consisted of PBMCs from blood, taken on the day of vaccination. Receptors originate from a man aged 50-60 years who received an inactivated influenza vaccine.

The V call is TRBV10-3, the J call TRBJ2-7; tentatively, D is TRBD2 (6 bases). The CDR3 is 11 amino acids. In germline, CDR1 is ENHRY, CDR2 SYGVKD. V gave up 6 bases and J gave up 6 bases, with 9 bases separating them. The CDR3 DNA reads as TGTGCCATCAGGGGGACTGGCGAGCAGTACTTC. It codes for CAIRGTGEQYF.

CDR3 protein: CASSPGGSAGNTIYF. In DNA form, the CDR3 reads TGTGCCAGCAGCCCCGGGGGGTCGGCTGGAAACACCATATATTTT. This chain connects TRBV7-9 to TRBJ1-3, with D tentatively TRBD1 (5 bases). Germline V lookup: CDR1 SEHNR, CDR2 FQNEAQ (reference sequence). The V end was cut by 5 bases, the J end by 2 bases, with 13 bases between. This CDR3 spans 15 amino acids.

The table lists this clonotype with a count of one. This sequence may be a read error, since a much larger clone differs from it by one base. The V call is TRBV7-9, the J call TRBJ2-5; D is perhaps TRBD1 (6 bases). The CDR3 has 16 amino acids. Germline CDR1 is SEHNR and CDR2 is FQNEAQ (reference sequence). Trimming cost V 5 bases and J 9 bases, with 25 bases left between them. CDR3 DNA sequence: TGTGCCAGCAGCGCACAGGTACAGGGCGGGCCCTTCGCCCAGTACTTC. Protein: CASSAQVQGGPFAQYF.

The chain couples TRBV5-1 to TRBJ2-1; TRBD1 is a possible D gene (7 bases). CDR3 length equals 15 residues. CDR1 and CDR2 (germline): SGHRS, YFSETQ. The V and J ends lost 3 bases and 4 bases respectively, with 14 bases between them. In DNA, the CDR3 is TGCGCCAGCAGCTCACAACAGGGGACTTACAATGAGCAGTTCTTC. The encoded protein is CASSSQQGTYNEQFF. Full variable domain (remainder filled in from reference TRBV5-1 and TRBJ2-1): KAGVTQTPRYLIKTRGQQVTLSCSPISGHRSVSWYQQTPGQGLQFLFEYFSETQRNKGNFPGRFSGRQFSNSRSEMNVSTLELGDSALYLCASSSQQGTYNEQFFGPGTRLTVL.

The gene calls are TRBV7-2 and TRBJ2-1; D gene uncertain. V was cut by 3 bases and J by 0 bases, with 12 bases left in between. Germline V gives CDR1 SGHTA, CDR2 FQGNSA. The CDR3 covers 16 residues. DNA for the CDR3: TGTGCCAGCAGCTTTGTACCGAGCCCCTCCTACAATGAGCAGTTCTTC. Its protein is CASSFVPSPSYNEQFF.

This clonotype was seen a handful of times. The chain is built from TRBV10-3 and TRBJ2-5, with TRBD2 identical over 7 bases. Germline CDR1 reads ENHRY; CDR2 reads SYGVKD. The CDR3 has 15 amino acids. V was clipped by 2 bases and J by 5 bases; unmatched bases: 8. CDR3 protein: CAISEQGGGRETQYF. The CDR3 DNA sequence: TGTGCCATCAGTGAGCAGGGCGGGGGTCGGGAGACCCAGTACTTC.

The V and J genes are TRBV5-1 and TRBJ2-1; 14 bases are a match to TRBD2. CDR1 and CDR2 (germline): SGHRS, YFSETQ. The CDR3 contains 16 residues. V lost 3 bases, J lost 8 bases, and 7 bases stayed unmatched. The CDR3 DNA sequence: TGCGCCAGCAGCTGGGCCGGGACTAGCGGGAGTTATGAGCAGTTCTTC. It translates to CASSWAGTSGSYEQFF.

The V and J genes are TRBV5-1 and TRBJ2-7; D might be TRBD2 (7 bases). The CDR3 is 15 residues long. V was shortened by 0 bases and J by 5 bases, with 15 bases between the two germline ends. Germline CDR1 is SGHRS and CDR2 is YFSETQ. The CDR3 spells CASSLAMGGRNEQYF. CDR3 DNA: TGCGCCAGCAGCTTGGCAATGGGGGGGCGCAACGAGCAGTACTTC.